This T cell receptor beta chain was identified in a study of spatial heterogeneity in lung cancer. Study as a whole: A consistent excess of beta-chain over alpha-chain sequences was detected. For the average unique TCR and UMI combination, more than nine occurrences appeared in raw reads.

Each TCR cDNA molecule bore a unique molecular identifier. In TCRdb, the 5' RACE reads were re-called with MiXCR into one record per CDR3 protein. The sample includes about 17,000 distinct CDR3 sequences, 20% to 25% of them seen just once. In its sample, this clonotype ranks as medium-sized. The V gene lost 4 bases and the J gene lost 0 bases, with 11 bases spanning the gap. The CDR3 has 15 residues. CDR1 and CDR2 from the germline V gene are SGHRS and YFSETQ. Time point indicated: sample taken at primary tumor resection. Without sorting, whole RNA was sequenced from tumor, nontumor lung or frozen PBMC. Samples came from roughly 72 TRACERx patients with untreated early-stage lung cancer.

The origin of this receptor is a female donor with early-stage non-small cell lung cancer. This specimen consisted of PBMCs, obtained at surgery. The chain has TRBV5-1 and TRBJ2-4, with TRBD1 as a possible D gene (6 bases). The CDR3 nucleotides read TGCGCCAGCAGCGGTACAGGGCTAGCCAAAAACATTCAGTACTTC. This encodes CASSGTGLAKNIQYF.